The T cell receptor (beta chain) under discussion was sequenced for a study of T cells in Graves' hyperthyroidism and ophthalmopathy (dated by TCRdb to between 2018 and 2020). For the study in its entirety: Peripheral blood was collected at initial diagnosis, before any treatment. To identify distinguishing TCR V-J signatures, a discovery cohort of 100 or so patients was used, comprising 43 with Graves' ophthalmopathy and some 57 with stable Graves' hyperthyroidism. An independent validation cohort of under 20 hyperthyroidism patients and about 16 patients who later progressed to ophthalmopathy tested prospective prediction of ophthalmopathy. The 100 discovery patients were randomly split 7:3 into training and test sets. In about 6 Graves' hyperthyroidism patients, the study also compared T-cell repertoires from thyroid tissue with T-cell repertoires from blood. Following sampling, methimazole starting at 30 mg daily was given to hyperthyroidism patients, and high-dose intravenous methylprednisolone was given to ophthalmopathy patients. The paper describes TCR Vbeta CDR3 sequencing of about 140 peripheral blood samples, made up of 43 ophthalmopathy patients, approximately 73 hyperthyroidism patients and roughly 17 progressor patients.

From the cysteine through the phenylalanine, the CDR3 covers 15 amino acids. Just the 45-base CDR3 DNA is kept, in frame starting at base 1. V is reduced by 0 bases and J by 12 bases, leaving a spacing of 21 bases between them. The germline V gene (reference sequence) supplies CDR1 DFQATT and CDR2 SNEGSKA. The TCR beta CDR3 regions were amplified from RNA transcripts. The TCR CDR3 was subjected to a first round of RT-PCR using the HTBI primer set and the Qiagen OneStep RT-PCR kit. A second multiplex PCR round built the libraries, followed by size selection and purification. Libraries were sequenced paired-end with 100 bp reads on an Illumina HiSeq2000. As for the authors' bioinformatics: SOAPnuke was used to process the raw data, throwing out any read that contained adapters or uncalled bases, had a mean Phred below 15, or lacked an exact constant-primer or identifier match. COPE v1.2.5 was used to merge high-quality paired reads, and clonotypes were defined as unique nucleotide sequences. MiTCR v1.1 was used to align clonotypes to the IMGT TRBV, TRBD and TRBJ reference segments. The analysis was restricted to V-J combinations with a frequency above 0.0001, which together covered roughly 99% of the repertoires. A TCS score was defined as the ratio of F50 (clonal expansion) to E x V (chaos), with BLOSUM62-based TCRdist applied between CDR3 peptides within each V-J. Welch's t-statistics and random forest reduced fewer than 550 V-J features to around 14, which were used in a naive Bayes classifier (R e1071). Using fastp at Q25 and MiXCR, TCRdb reprocessed the public reads and kept productive beta chains. Each CDR3 protein gets just one entry, which takes the most common genes and DNA from the rows behind it. TCRdb, not the original authors, processed these V and J calls. Across this sample there are under 250,000 distinct CDR3 sequences, with roughly a sixth seen only once. The leading ten clones occupy about 56% of the sample.

On the study overall, not on this receptor specifically: In cross-validation, a model built on a 13 V-J signature told ophthalmopathy apart from stable hyperthyroidism with approximately 90% sensitivity and approximately 84% specificity, and in testing the same model reached 80%/75%. In validation, the model predicted progression to ophthalmopathy with roughly 66% sensitivity and approximately 74% specificity, a median of about 6.7 months before onset. Most expanded thyroid clonotypes (frequency above 0.001) were also detected in blood, suggesting blood repertoires may reflect thyroid immune responses. Sample size was not statistically predetermined, and blinding of investigators to group allocation was not performed.

Stable Graves' hyperthyroidism was defined as the absence of progression to ophthalmopathy over 18 months of follow-up. The hyperthyroidism patients were between 18 and 65 years old and newly diagnosed, with a disease duration of less than 2 months. The study excluded patients with uncontrolled infections, other autoimmune diseases, pregnancy or lactation. Diagnoses were based on clinical symptoms, serum thyroxine and TRAb, thyroid ultrasound and orbital computed tomography. PBMCs were isolated from about 10 ml of fresh peripheral blood by Ficoll-Paque density gradient centrifugation. Total RNA was extracted with Trizol reagent, and quality was checked on an Agilent 2100 Bioanalyzer. This clonotype was counted between two and nine times. Its antigen has not been determined. No per-base quality is available; no much larger clone lies one base away.

Sequenced sample: blood. The receptor chain draws on TRBV20-1 and TRBJ2-1, and the D gene may be TRBD2, 6 bases matching. The source is a woman aged 50 to 60 with Graves' hyperthyroidism. CDR3 sequence: CSARDTEGLRGGQFF. The nucleotides are TGCAGTGCTAGAGATACGGAGGGCCTGAGGGGCGGGCAGTTCTTC.